This T cell receptor (beta chain) is drawn from a study of vaccination and CD4 T cells after COVID-19. On the study more broadly: Once diagnosed, patients had post-COVID samples drawn a median about 100 days later (range 35 to 161).

Oncomine TCR Beta short-read sequencing was applied to DNA from cultured CD4+ T cells. TCRdb used MiXCR to reprocess the PCR reads, holding one entry per CDR3 protein. This sample has about 14,000 distinct CDR3 sequences; 26% occur once, and the top ten carry around 23%. Treatment given: roughly 10-day PBMC culture with coronavirus spike peptide pools or control peptides (ViraFEST assay). CDR1 and CDR2 (germline): DFQATT, SNEGSKA (reference sequence). This CDR3 has 16 amino acids. V lost 3 bases, J lost 0 bases, and 15 bases lay in between. Details on this clonotype: Its antigen is undetermined.

V and J are TRBV20-1 and TRBJ1-3; D is unresolved. Sample: cultured CD4+ T cells from blood. The sequence derives from a human donor with COVID-19. CDR3 loop: CSASLGRLLSGNTIYF. CDR3 nucleotide sequence: TGCAGTGCTAGTTTAGGGAGACTACTCTCTGGAAACACCATATATTTT.